The 20 T cell receptor beta chains presented below share a single source sample, sequenced in a study of shared clonotypes between healthy human individuals. TCRdb keeps only in-frame clones here, not all; method: immunoSEQ multiplex PCR. The table lists some 1,400,000 clones, around 97% of them singletons, with approximately 1.1% in the top ten. Sequencing was carried out using naive CD4+ T cells sorted from blood. This sample's subset: CD45RA+ positively selected. The receptors shown here come from a man aged 25-45 years in good health.

This clone was counted a few times. The sample contains more than one DNA sequence encoding this CDR3. The CDR3 coding sequence is TGTGCCAGTAGTATCGGGGGTTCGAACACCGGGGAGCTGTTTTTT. Its translation: CASSIGGSNTGELFF. The chain recombines TRBV19 with TRBJ2-2, with D perhaps TRBD2 (6 bases). Germline CDR1 reads LNHDA; CDR2 reads SQIVND (reference sequence). The CDR3 is 15 residues long. V lost 3 bases to trimming and J lost 0 bases, with 8 bases between them.

The chain combines TRBV7-9 with TRBJ1-3, with D uncertain. The germline V and J ends were trimmed by 0 bases and 4 bases, with 1 base remaining between them. CDR3 length: 12 residues. Germline V CDR1 and CDR2: SEHNR, FQNEAQ (reference sequence). CDR3 sequence (DNA): TGTGCCAGCAGCTTAGCAGGAAACACCATATATTTT. Its protein product is CASSLAGNTIYF.

The J gene is TRBJ2-7, the V gene TRBV5-4; 9 bases fit TRBD2. Germline V gives CDR1 SGHNT, CDR2 YYREEE (reference sequence). CDR3 length equals 15 residues. The J segment lost 7 bases and the V segment lost 4 bases, leaving 12 bases of the junction unmatched. The CDR3 sequence: CASSGAGGQFLEQYF. In DNA, the CDR3 is TGTGCCAGCAGCGGAGCGGGAGGCCAGTTCCTGGAGCAGTACTTC.

The rearrangement joins TRBV10-3 to TRBJ2-1; the D call may be TRBD1 or TRBD2 (6 bases each). Per germline, CDR1 ENHRY and CDR2 SYGVKD. The CDR3 sequence is 16 residues long. V lost 5 bases, J lost 1 base, and 15 bases lay in between. CDR3 nucleotide sequence: TGTGCCATCAGTACCCTTACGGGGGCTTCCTACAATGAGCAGTTCTTC. Translated, it gives CAISTLTGASYNEQFF.

This sequence joins TRBV5-1 and TRBJ2-1; unclear D gene. The CDR3 sequence is 13 residues long. CDR1 and CDR2 (germline): SGHRS, YFSETQ. Trimming pared 0 bases from V and 12 bases from J, leaving 13 bases between. This chain's CDR3 is CASSLDSRSAQFF. CDR3 nucleotide sequence: TGCGCCAGCAGCTTGGACAGCAGAAGCGCGCAGTTCTTC. Together with reference TRBV5-1 and TRBJ2-1, the CDR3 gives the full variable domain: KAGVTQTPRYLIKTRGQQVTLSCSPISGHRSVSWYQQTPGQGLQFLFEYFSETQRNKGNFPGRFSGRQFSNSRSEMNVSTLELGDSALYLCASSLDSRSAQFFGPGTRLTVL.

V usage is TRBV28 and J usage is TRBJ2-7, with TRBD2 matching 8 bases. Germline CDR1 MDHEN, CDR2 SYDVKM. J was trimmed by 7 bases and V by 9 bases; bases with no gene match: 17. The CDR3 extends over 15 amino acids. CDR3 DNA sequence: TGTGCCAGTAAGACCGGGCTAGCGGGCTTGGGAGAGCAGTACTTC. Translated: CASKTGLAGLGEQYF.

The chain combines TRBV7-2 with TRBJ2-7; D may be TRBD1 or TRBD2 (5 bases each). The V end was cut by 1 base, the J end by 6 bases, with 10 bases between. CDR3 length: 13 amino acids. The germline V gene has CDR1 SGHTA and CDR2 FQGNSA. Written as DNA, the CDR3 is TGTGCCAGCAGCTTAGTCAGGGCGGGCGAGCAGTACTTC. It encodes CASSLVRAGEQYF.

The chain carries TRBV18 and TRBJ2-1; 10 bases map to TRBD2. CDR1 is KGHSH, CDR2 LQKENI, per germline. V trimming: 0 bases; J trimming: 3 bases; junction bases outside the gene matches: 5. This CDR3 region has 17 residues. The chain's CDR3 is CASSPPGLARLYNEQFF. The CDR3 coding sequence is TGTGCCAGCTCACCACCGGGACTAGCGAGGCTCTACAATGAGCAGTTCTTC.

This chain uses TRBV11-2 with TRBJ1-3; D gene uncertain. Germline lookup yields CDR1 SGHAT and CDR2 FQNNGV. CDR3 size: 16 residues. Trimming stripped 3 bases from V and 0 bases from J, with 12 bases between. The CDR3 DNA reads TGTGCCAGCAGCTTGACACTACAGAGCTCTGGAAACACCATATATTTT. Its protein product is CASSLTLQSSGNTIYF. Complete variable domain (other parts from reference TRBV11-2 and TRBJ1-3): EAGVAQSPRYKIIEKRQSVAFWCNPISGHATLYWYQQILGQGPKLLIQFQNNGVVDDSQLPKDRFSAERLKGVDSTLKIQPAKLEDSAVYLCASSLTLQSSGNTIYFGEGSWLTVV.

As concerns this clone: At the DNA level, this CDR3 is encoded by other sequences in the same sample as well. The chain's CDR3 is CASSLVSYNEQFF. The CDR3 DNA is TGTGCCAGCAGCTTGGTCTCCTACAATGAGCAGTTCTTC. The genes are TRBV5-5 and TRBJ2-1; D call uncertain. Trimming stripped 0 bases from V and 0 bases from J, with 1 base between. CDR1 SGHKS and CDR2 YYEKEE come from the germline V gene (reference sequence). This CDR3 has 13 amino acids.

This clone was recorded once. This chain connects TRBV27 to TRBJ2-7; 12 bases map to TRBD2. Germline lookup yields CDR1 MNHEY and CDR2 SMNVEV (reference sequence). The length of the CDR3 is 15 residues. J gave up 5 bases and V 5 bases, and 7 bases lay outside the gene matches. The DNA for the CDR3 is TGTGCCAGCAGTCAAAGACTAGCGGGAGTGAACGAGCAGTACTTC. This translates into CASSQRLAGVNEQYF.

The chain recombines TRBV18 with TRBJ2-2, with no clear D. CDR1 KGHSH and CDR2 LQKENI come from the germline V gene. Between the trimmed V and J ends, which lost 6 bases and 8 bases, there was a span of 7 bases. This CDR3 is built from 11 residues. The CDR3 region has the DNA TGTGCCAGCTCTTCTGCGGGGGAGCTGTTTTTT. Translating it yields CASSSAGELFF.

This clone has just one count. This rearrangement joins TRBV28 to TRBJ2-7, with 7 bases matching TRBD1. Unmatched junction bases numbered 6, after V lost 1 base and J lost 3 bases. The CDR3 runs to 15 residues. Germline V gives CDR1 MDHEN, CDR2 SYDVKM. The CDR3 coding sequence is TGTGCCAGCAGTTTATTTGGCAGGGGGAACTACGAGCAGTACTTC. Translation gives CASSLFGRGNYEQYF.

The chain's CDR3 is CASSETGRRVAGLAKNIQYF. The CDR3 DNA sequence: TGTGCCAGCAGTGAAACAGGGAGAAGGGTAGCGGGGCTAGCCAAAAACATTCAGTACTTC. The chain combines TRBV27 with TRBJ2-4; 8 positions match TRBD2. Germline V lookup: CDR1 MNHEY, CDR2 SMNVEV (reference sequence). Losses at the gene ends were 5 bases for V and 0 bases for J; bases not matched to a gene: 18. CDR3 length equals 20 residues.

This clone was recorded only once. The CDR3 bases are TGTGCCAGCAACTACGTCAGCGGGAGTATCGATGAGCAGTTCTTC. This translates into CASNYVSGSIDEQFF. V is TRBV5-8 and J is TRBJ2-1, with TRBD2 matching 8 bases. Germline assignment: CDR1 SGHTS and CDR2 YDEGEE. Germline trimming cut 6 bases from V and 8 bases from J; bases unmatched to any gene: 13. The CDR3 spans 15 residues.

The chain combines TRBV2 with TRBJ1-2, with TRBD1 as a possible D gene (6 bases). This CDR3 is built from 14 residues. The germline V and J ends were trimmed by 4 bases and 2 bases, with 11 bases remaining between them. The germline CDR1 and CDR2 sequences are SNHLY and FYNNEI. The CDR3 sequence: CASSVTGRNYGYTF. The CDR3 bases are TGTGCCAGCAGTGTTACAGGGCGGAACTATGGCTACACCTTC. Combining the CDR3 with reference TRBV2 and TRBJ1-2 gives the whole variable domain EPEVTQTPSHQVTQMGQEVILRCVPISNHLYFYWYRQILGQKVEFLVSFYNNEISEKSEIFDDQFSVERPDGSNFTLKIRSTKLEDSAMYFCASSVTGRNYGYTFGSGTRLTVV.

This clone was observed a single time. The chain uses TRBV4-3 and TRBJ1-5; 10 positions agree with TRBD1. Per the germline V gene, CDR1 is LGHNA and CDR2 is YSLEER. Trimming cost V 0 bases and J 6 bases; bases outside gene matches: 5. The CDR3 is 16 residues long. CDR3 sequence: CASSQELGQGGQPQHF. In DNA, the CDR3 is TGCGCCAGCAGCCAAGAGTTAGGACAGGGGGGTCAGCCCCAGCATTTT.

This chain joins TRBV7-9 and TRBJ2-2; D might be TRBD2 (7 bases). The CDR3 length is 17 residues. The V and J ends lost 5 bases and 6 bases respectively, with 22 bases between them. In germline, CDR1 is SEHNR, CDR2 FQNEAQ (reference sequence). CDR3 DNA: TGTGCCAGCAGCCATCCCTCGGGCCCGGGGGGCGCCGGGGAGCTGTTTTTT. This translates into CASSHPSGPGGAGELFF.

The chain couples TRBV19 to TRBJ2-7; either TRBD1 or TRBD2 may fit D (5 bases each). V shed 6 bases and J shed 3 bases, with 15 bases lying between them. The germline V gene encodes CDR1 LNHDA and CDR2 SQIVND (reference sequence). The CDR3 runs to 14 residues. The CDR3 region is CASSDQAGSYEQYF. DNA of the CDR3: TGTGCCAGTAGCGATCAGGCAGGGAGCTACGAGCAGTACTTC.

This chain connects TRBV7-8 to TRBJ2-3; D remains ambiguous. The CDR3 contains 15 residues. Germline V gene lookup returns CDR1 SGHVS and CDR2 FQNEAQ. V lost 4 bases and J 2 bases, leaving 13 bases between the germline ends. The CDR3 coding sequence is TGTGCCAGCAGCTGGGTTGGCGGCTACACAGATACGCAGTATTTT. It encodes CASSWVGGYTDTQYF.